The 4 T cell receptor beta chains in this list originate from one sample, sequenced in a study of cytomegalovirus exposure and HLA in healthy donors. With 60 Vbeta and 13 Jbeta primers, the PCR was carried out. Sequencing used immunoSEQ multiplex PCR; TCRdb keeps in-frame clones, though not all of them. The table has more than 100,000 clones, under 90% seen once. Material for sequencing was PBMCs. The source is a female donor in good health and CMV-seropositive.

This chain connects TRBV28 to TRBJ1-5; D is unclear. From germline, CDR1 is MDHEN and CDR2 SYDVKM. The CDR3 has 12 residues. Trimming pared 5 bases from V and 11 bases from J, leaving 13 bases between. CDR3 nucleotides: TGTGCCAGCAGTCTCGAAAGGAGGGCCCAGCATTTT. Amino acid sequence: CASSLERRAQHF.

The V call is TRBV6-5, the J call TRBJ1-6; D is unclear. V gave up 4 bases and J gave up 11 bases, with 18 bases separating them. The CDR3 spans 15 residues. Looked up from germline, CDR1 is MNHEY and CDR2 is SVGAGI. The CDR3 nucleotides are TGTGCCAGCAGTTTCGACGAGGAGGGTCGGGCACCCCTCCACTTT. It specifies CASSFDEEGRAPLHF.

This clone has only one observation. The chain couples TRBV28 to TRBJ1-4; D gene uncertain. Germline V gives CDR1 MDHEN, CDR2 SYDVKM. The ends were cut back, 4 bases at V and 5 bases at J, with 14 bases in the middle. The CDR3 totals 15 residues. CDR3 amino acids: CASSYGGRINEKLFF. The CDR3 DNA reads TGTGCCAGCAGTTACGGAGGACGGATCAATGAAAAACTGTTTTTT.

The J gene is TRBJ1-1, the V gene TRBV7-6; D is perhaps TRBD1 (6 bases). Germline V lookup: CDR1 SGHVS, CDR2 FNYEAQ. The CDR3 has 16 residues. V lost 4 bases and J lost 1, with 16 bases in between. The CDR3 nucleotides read TGTGCCAGCAGCTCCTCCCCGGACAGTCGGAACACTGAAGCTTTCTTT. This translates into CASSSSPDSRNTEAFF.